Listed here are 17 T cell receptor beta chains from one sample, sequenced in a study of blood T cell repertoires in COVID-19. TCRdb's table, derived via immunoSEQ multiplex PCR, lists solely in-frame clones and lacks some. This sample has around 210,000 clones, with around 90% found just once. Material for sequencing was peripheral blood. Receptors were obtained from a man between 18 and 35 years old with active or convalescent COVID-19.

The rearrangement uses TRBV3-1 (or the pseudogene TRBV3-2) and TRBJ2-7; 7 nucleotides line up with TRBD1. Germline CDR1 is LGHDT and CDR2 is YNNKEL (reference sequence). There are 16 residues in the CDR3. After removal of 2 bases from V and 1 base from J, the junction contained 8 bases not matched to a gene. The CDR3 is CASSQIGTARSYEQYF. The CDR3 coding sequence is TGTGCCAGCAGCCAAATCGGGACAGCCCGTTCCTACGAGCAGTACTTC.

The V and J genes are TRBV7-8 and TRBJ1-2; 7 bases match TRBD1. There are 14 residues in the CDR3. Germline assignment: CDR1 SGHVS and CDR2 FQNEAQ. Unmatched junction bases numbered 3, after V lost 2 bases and J lost 3 bases. The CDR3 reads CASSLFQGDYGYTF. Written as DNA, the CDR3 is TGTGCCAGCAGCTTATTCCAGGGGGACTATGGCTACACCTTC.

CDR3 nucleotides: TGTGCCAGCAGCCAGGGGGTCGGGACCGGGGAGCTGTTTTTT. The encoded protein is CASSQGVGTGELFF. This rearrangement joins TRBV11-2 to TRBJ2-2; 7 bases agree with TRBD1. Germline CDR1 and CDR2: SGHAT and FQNNGV. The CDR3 is made up of 14 amino acids. V lost 5 bases to trimming and J lost 5 bases; unmatched junction nucleotides: 5.

This clone was observed a single time. This sequence joins TRBV19 and TRBJ1-6; TRBD1 is a possible D gene (5 bases). This CDR3 is 16 amino acids long. V was trimmed by 4 bases and J by 6 bases, leaving 16 bases between them. Germline-derived CDR1 and CDR2 are LNHDA and SQIVND (reference sequence). CDR3 DNA: TGTGCCAGTAGTACACCAAGGACGGGACTTAATTCACCCCTCCACTTT. It yields the protein CASSTPRTGLNSPLHF.

The V gene is TRBV6-5, the J gene TRBJ1-1; TRBD1 matches at 11 bases. CDR3 length equals 14 residues. The germline CDR1 and CDR2 sequences are MNHEY and SVGAGI. J gave up 1 base and V 6 bases, and 1 base lay outside the gene matches. The chain's CDR3 is CASRGTGGNTEAFF. CDR3 nucleotide sequence: TGTGCCAGCAGAGGGACAGGGGGGAACACTGAAGCTTTCTTT.

The rearrangement joins TRBV27 to TRBJ2-7, with 9 bases identical to TRBD1. This CDR3 spans 16 amino acids. The V gene's germline CDR1 is MNHEY and CDR2 SMNVEV (reference sequence). The V gene end was trimmed by 3 bases and the J gene end by 2 bases; junction bases not matched to a gene: 8. CDR3 protein: CASSFHPGDRAYEQYF. The CDR3 DNA is TGTGCCAGCAGTTTCCACCCCGGGGACAGGGCCTACGAGCAGTACTTC.

This sequence joins TRBV11-1 and TRBJ2-2, with D perhaps TRBD2 (6 bases). Trimming pared 5 bases from V and 9 bases from J, leaving 19 bases between. The germline V gene has CDR1 SGHAT and CDR2 FQDESV (reference sequence). The CDR3 length is 15 residues. The CDR3 DNA reads as TGTGCCAGCAGCCCCGCTATGGGGGGAGTCAGGGAGCTGTTTTTT. This codes for CASSPAMGGVRELFF.

This clone has a single count. The V gene is TRBV18, the J gene TRBJ2-7; D is ambiguous. V was cut by 6 bases and J by 6 bases, with 12 bases left in between. CDR3 size: 12 residues. Germline V lookup: CDR1 KGHSH, CDR2 LQKENI. The CDR3, as DNA: TGTGCCAGCTCCCTGACACCTCCCGAGCAGTACTTC. Protein: CASSLTPPEQYF.

This rearrangement joins TRBV19 to TRBJ2-4; 8 bases line up with TRBD2. The CDR3 is 16 residues long. Germline trimming cut 2 bases from V and 10 bases from J; bases unmatched to any gene: 13. CDR1 and CDR2 (germline): LNHDA, SQIVND (reference sequence). CDR3 region: CASSILGTRLDGIQYF. CDR3 nucleotide sequence: TGTGCCAGTAGTATATTGGGGACTAGATTAGATGGTATTCAGTACTTC.

A word on this clone: Other DNA sequences in this sample translate to the same CDR3. The V gene is TRBV9, the J gene TRBJ2-7; D perhaps matches TRBD2 (5 bases). CDR3 size: 13 residues. V lost 0 bases, J lost 5 bases, and 9 bases lay in between. Germline values: CDR1 SGDLS, CDR2 YYNGEE. The CDR3: CASSVEPGNEQYF. CDR3 in DNA: TGTGCCAGCAGCGTAGAGCCGGGGAACGAGCAGTACTTC.

The V call is TRBV2, the J call TRBJ2-3, with D possibly matching TRBD2 (6 bases). The CDR3 runs 14 residues. Germline-derived CDR1 and CDR2 are SNHLY and FYNNEI. V was cut by 7 bases and J by 2 bases, with 13 bases left in between. In nucleotides, the CDR3 is TGTGCCAGCATGGCGGGGAGATCCACAGATACGCAGTATTTT. It yields the protein CASMAGRSTDTQYF.

The chain carries TRBV29-1 and TRBJ2-1; TRBD1 matches 9 bases. The CDR3 has 15 residues. Trimming took 6 bases from V and 7 from J; bases not matched to a gene: 13. CDR1 and CDR2 from the germline V gene are SQVTM and ANQGSEA. The CDR3 coding sequence is TGCAGCGTCGAACCCAACAGGGGGCGTAAAAATGAGCAGTTCTTC. Translation: CSVEPNRGRKNEQFF.

This clone appeared once. The rearrangement uses TRBV5-1 and TRBJ2-7; 9 bases map to TRBD2. In germline, CDR1 is SGHRS, CDR2 YFSETQ. V lost 1 base to trimming and J lost 2 bases; unmatched junction nucleotides: 4. The CDR3 is 15 residues long. CDR3 sequence (DNA): TGCGCCAGCAGCTTGAGGCGGGAGGGCCCCTACGAGCAGTACTTC. Amino acid sequence: CASSLRREGPYEQYF.

The rearrangement uses TRBV25-1 and TRBJ2-2, with 7 bases that match TRBD1. V shed 1 base, J shed 1 base, and the junction held 3 bases outside the gene matches. The CDR3 totals 16 residues. Germline-derived CDR1 and CDR2 are MGHDK and SYGVNS. The CDR3: CASSELGQVNTGELFF. For the CDR3, the DNA is TGTGCCAGCAGTGAATTAGGACAGGTGAACACCGGGGAGCTGTTTTTT.

V is TRBV4-3 and J is TRBJ1-1, with D perhaps TRBD1 (6 bases). CDR1 LGHNA and CDR2 YSLEER come from the germline V gene. V lost 3 bases and J 3 bases, leaving 14 bases between the germline ends. The length of the CDR3 is 15 residues. Here the CDR3 DNA reads TGCGCCAGCAGCCACACTACAGGGCTCGACACTGAAGCTTTCTTT. The encoded protein is CASSHTTGLDTEAFF.

The chain recombines TRBV4-2 with TRBJ1-5; D not certain. Germline lookup yields CDR1 LGHNA and CDR2 YNFKEQ. This CDR3 has 12 residues. Trimming shortened V by 3 bases and J by 3 bases, and 3 bases separated the two germline ends. CDR3 nucleotide sequence: TGTGCCAGCAGCCACAACAATCAGCCCCAGCATTTT. This codes for CASSHNNQPQHF.

The genes are TRBV5-4 and TRBJ2-5, with TRBD2 matching over 10 bases. This CDR3 has 15 amino acids. Trimming removed 3 bases from V and 1 base from J; junction bases left unmatched: 3. Germline assignment: CDR1 SGHNT and CDR2 YYREEE (reference sequence). CDR3 protein: CASSWGTSVQETQYF. CDR3 coding DNA: TGTGCCAGCAGCTGGGGGACTAGCGTCCAAGAGACCCAGTACTTC.